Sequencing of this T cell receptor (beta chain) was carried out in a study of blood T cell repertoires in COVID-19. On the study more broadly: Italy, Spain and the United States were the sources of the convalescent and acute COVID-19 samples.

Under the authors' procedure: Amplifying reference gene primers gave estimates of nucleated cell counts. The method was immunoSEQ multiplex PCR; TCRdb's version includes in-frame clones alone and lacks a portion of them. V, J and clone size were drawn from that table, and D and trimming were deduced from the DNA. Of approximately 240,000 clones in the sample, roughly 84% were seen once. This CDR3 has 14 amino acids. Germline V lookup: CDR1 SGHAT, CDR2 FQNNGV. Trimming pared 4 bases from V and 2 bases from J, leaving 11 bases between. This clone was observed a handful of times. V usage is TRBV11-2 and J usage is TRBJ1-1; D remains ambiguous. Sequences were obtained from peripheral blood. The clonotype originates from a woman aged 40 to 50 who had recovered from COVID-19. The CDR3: CASSYGRGNTEAFF. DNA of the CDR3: TGTGCCAGCAGCTACGGACGGGGTAACACTGAAGCTTTCTTT.